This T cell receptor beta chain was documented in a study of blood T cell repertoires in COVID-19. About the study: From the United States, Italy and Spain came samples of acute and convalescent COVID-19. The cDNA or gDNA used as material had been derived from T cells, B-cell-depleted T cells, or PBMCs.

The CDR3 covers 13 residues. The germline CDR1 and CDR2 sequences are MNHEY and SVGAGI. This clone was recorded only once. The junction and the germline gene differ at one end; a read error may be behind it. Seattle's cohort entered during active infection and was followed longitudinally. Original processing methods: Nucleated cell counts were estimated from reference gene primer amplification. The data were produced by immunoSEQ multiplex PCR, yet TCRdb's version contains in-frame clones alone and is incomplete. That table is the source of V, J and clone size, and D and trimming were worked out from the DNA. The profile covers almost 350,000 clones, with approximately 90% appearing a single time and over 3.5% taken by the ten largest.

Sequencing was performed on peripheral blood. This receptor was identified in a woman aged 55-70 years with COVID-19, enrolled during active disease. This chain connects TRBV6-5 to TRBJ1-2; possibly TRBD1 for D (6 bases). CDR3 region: CASSSGQLLESYF. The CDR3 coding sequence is TGTGCCAGCAGTTCCGGACAGTTATTGGAGTCCTACTTC.